The T cell receptor beta chain under discussion was sequenced for a study of shared clonotypes between healthy human individuals. Study-level points and caveats: Blood was the only sampled material, and tissue repertoires likely differ.

The length of the CDR3 is 14 residues. Germline V gene data show CDR1 as SGHTA and CDR2 as FQGTGA. The ends lost 4 bases at V and 6 bases at J; junction bases unmatched: 6. Measured with immunoSEQ multiplex PCR; TCRdb has only the in-frame clones, and not every one. Among approximately 720,000 clones listed, 72% were seen once. As regards this clone: Its specificity is not known.

The clonotype originates from a woman aged 25 to 45 in good health. The rearrangement uses TRBV7-3 and TRBJ2-1; 7 bases agree with TRBD2. Sequencing was done on a sample of memory CD4+ T cells sorted from blood. Subset: CD45RA-negative fraction. CDR3 DNA sequence: TGTGCCAGCAGCTCCCAACTAGCGCCCAATGAGCAGTTCTTC. Its translation: CASSSQLAPNEQFF.